The rows below give T cell receptor beta chains drawn from one sample of a study of cytomegalovirus exposure and HLA in healthy donors. Libraries were prepared by immunoSEQ multiplex PCR; TCRdb keeps only in-frame clonotypes and omits some of them. The sample lists 180,000 or so clones; around 80% were seen once. Material for sequencing was PBMCs. These receptors all stem from a girl between 5 and 17 years old in good health and CMV-seropositive. Each CDR3 is given with its conserved first and last residue.

>TRBV4-3|TRBJ1-4
CASSQGGQGNEKLFF
>TRBV7-2|TRBJ2-6
CASSPFGANVLTF
>TRBV18|TRBJ2-5
CASSPFSETQYF
>TRBV27|TRBJ1-4
CASSFEWQGGVRKLFF
>TRBV13|TRBJ2-7
CASSLDRDRPGEQYF
>TRBV30|TRBJ2-3
CAWSHGLAGGPDTQYF
>TRBV11-3|TRBJ2-4
CASSFSGTGENIQYF
>TRBV7-2|TRBJ2-3
CASSLASFNTQYF
>TRBV25-1|TRBJ2-7
CASSLGRGGYEQYF
>TRBV19|TRBJ2-7
CASSIGTGTEQYF
>TRBV2|TRBJ2-2
CASGGGPGTGELFF
>TRBV11-2|TRBJ1-2
CASSSVGTGTNYGYTF
>TRBV19|TRBJ1-1
CASTPHIMNTEAFF
>TRBV27|TRBJ2-4
CASRGTGSYIQYF
>TRBV25-1|TRBJ2-3
CASSDTGGLDTQYF
>TRBV11-2|TRBJ1-1
CASSRGQAMNTEAFF
>TRBV7-8|TRBJ1-1
CASSSARGGRTEAFF
>TRBV7-6|TRBJ1-2
CASSLAGLFTF
>TRBV7-8|TRBJ2-7
CASSLDGQGFGEQYF
>TRBV2|TRBJ2-1
CASRGTSGFYNEQFF
>TRBV7-2|TRBJ2-7
CASSLDLASYEQYF
>TRBV9|TRBJ1-1
CASSVGGDAEAFF